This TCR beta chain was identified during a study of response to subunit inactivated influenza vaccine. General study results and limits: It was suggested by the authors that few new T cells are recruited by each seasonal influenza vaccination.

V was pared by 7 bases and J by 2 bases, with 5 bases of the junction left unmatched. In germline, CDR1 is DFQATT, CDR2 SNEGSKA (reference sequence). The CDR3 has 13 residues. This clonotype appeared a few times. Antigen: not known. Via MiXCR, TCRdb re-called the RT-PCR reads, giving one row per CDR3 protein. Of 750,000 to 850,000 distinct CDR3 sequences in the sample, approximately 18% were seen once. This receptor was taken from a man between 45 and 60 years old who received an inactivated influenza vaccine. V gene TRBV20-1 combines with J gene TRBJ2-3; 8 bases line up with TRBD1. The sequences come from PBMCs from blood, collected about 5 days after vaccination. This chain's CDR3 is CSGRTGNTDTQYF. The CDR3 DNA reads TGCAGTGGTCGGACAGGGAACACAGATACGCAGTATTTT.